One and the same sample provided the 5 T cell receptor beta chains below, sequenced in a study of blood T cell repertoires in COVID-19. The data were produced by immunoSEQ multiplex PCR, yet TCRdb's version contains in-frame clones alone and is incomplete. Among over 100,000 clones listed, 85% were seen once. The sequenced material came from peripheral blood. These receptors originate from a man at least 80 years old with acute or convalescent COVID-19.

The V and J genes are TRBV6-4 and TRBJ1-1; D ambiguous. The CDR3 is 11 residues long. V lost 6 bases and J 11 bases, leaving 13 bases between the germline ends. Germline CDR1 is MRHNA and CDR2 is SNTAGT. The CDR3: CASRGSGVAFF. The CDR3 coding sequence is TGTGCCAGCAGAGGGAGTGGGGTTGCTTTCTTT.

This rearrangement joins TRBV3-1 (or the pseudogene TRBV3-2) to TRBJ1-6; D gene ambiguous. There are 19 residues in the CDR3. The V and J ends lost 5 bases and 2 bases respectively, with 22 bases between them. Germline loops: CDR1 LGHDT, CDR2 YNNKEL (reference sequence). CDR3 in amino acids: CASSSPEGRAVPYNSPLHF. For the CDR3, the DNA is TGTGCCAGCAGCTCCCCGGAGGGTAGAGCTGTCCCCTATAATTCACCCCTCCACTTT.

J is TRBJ2-1 and V is TRBV18; maybe TRBD1 (6 bases). Trimming stripped 5 bases from V and 7 bases from J, with 12 bases between. CDR1 KGHSH and CDR2 LQKENI come from the germline V gene. CDR3 length: 13 amino acids. CDR3: CASSSNRVNEQFF. DNA of the CDR3: TGTGCCAGCTCATCAAACAGGGTAAATGAGCAGTTCTTC.

The gene calls are TRBV9 and TRBJ2-2; 7 nucleotides align to TRBD1. CDR1 is SGDLS and CDR2 is YYNGEE in the germline V gene. Losses at the gene ends were 1 base for V and 6 bases for J; bases not matched to a gene: 3. The CDR3 contains 14 residues. CDR3 region: CASSVTGQAGELFF. DNA for the CDR3: TGTGCCAGCAGCGTAACAGGACAGGCCGGGGAGCTGTTTTTT.

V gene TRBV6-5 combines with J gene TRBJ1-5; TRBD1 might be the D (5 bases). This CDR3 is 15 amino acids long. V was shortened by 6 bases and J by 2 bases, with 14 bases between the two germline ends. Germline loops: CDR1 MNHEY, CDR2 SVGAGI. The CDR3 loop is CASRAPGSGNQPQHF. The CDR3 nucleotides read TGTGCCAGCAGAGCCCCAGGGTCCGGCAATCAGCCCCAGCATTTT.